The 15 T cell receptor beta chains given below trace back to one sample, sequenced in a study of CD8 T cells in ankylosing spondylitis. MiXCR, run by TCRdb on the 5' RACE reads, gives a single entry per CDR3 protein. The sample has roughly 25,000 distinct CDR3 sequences, less than 20% seen once. Sequenced sample: blood. The source of these receptors is a male donor with ankylosing spondylitis or in good health (not recorded which).

This clonotype was seen at least ten times. The chain couples TRBV7-9 to TRBJ1-4; D is unclear. Looked up from germline, CDR1 is SEHNR and CDR2 is FQNEAQ (reference sequence). The length of the CDR3 is 16 residues. Trimming took off 5 bases at V and 5 bases at J, with 18 bases between the two ends. CDR3 residues: CASSPSPTEPNEKLFF. In nucleotides, the CDR3 is TGTGCCAGCAGCCCTTCACCGACGGAACCGAATGAAAAACTGTTTTTT.

Judged by abundance, this clonotype is medium-sized (0.01 to 0.1%). The CDR3 here is CASSLGGSDYNEQFF. The DNA for the CDR3 is TGTGCCAGCAGCCTCGGGGGGTCAGACTACAATGAGCAGTTCTTC. This chain joins TRBV7-3 and TRBJ2-1; 7 nucleotides agree with TRBD2. The V gene end was trimmed by 5 bases and the J gene end by 3 bases; junction bases not matched to a gene: 7. There are 15 residues in the CDR3. In germline, CDR1 is SGHTA, CDR2 FQGTGA.

The genes are TRBV28 and TRBJ2-2; TRBD1 aligns across 7 bases. Trimming at V came to 10 bases and at J to 5 bases, leaving 4 bases not matched to a gene. The length of the CDR3 is 12 residues. CDR1 is MDHEN, CDR2 SYDVKM, per germline. The DNA for the CDR3 is TGTGCCACAAAACAGGGGACCGGGGAGCTGTTTTTT. As protein: CATKQGTGELFF.

V gene TRBV4-1 combines with J gene TRBJ1-1; TRBD1 matches at 7 bases. This CDR3 region has 15 residues. V gave up 2 bases and J gave up 5 bases; unmatched junction bases: 8. Germline assignment: CDR1 MGHRA and CDR2 YSYEKL. In DNA, the CDR3 is TGCGCCAGCAGCCAAACGGAGGGGGCGAGGACTGAAGCTTTCTTT. Translation gives CASSQTEGARTEAFF.

This clonotype turned up a few times. In nucleotides, the CDR3 is TGTGCCAGCAGTTTAATTGGGGATACGCAGTATTTT. Its translation is CASSLIGDTQYF. The rearrangement links TRBV12-3 or TRBV12-4 to TRBJ2-3; D gene uncertain. Trimming cost V 2 bases and J 6 bases, with 6 bases left between them. This CDR3 contains 12 residues.

This chain joins TRBV5-1 and TRBJ2-1; 10 nucleotides align to TRBD2. Germline V CDR1 and CDR2: SGHRS, YFSETQ. The CDR3 sequence is 16 residues long. The V segment lost 4 bases and the J segment 5 bases; nucleotides outside the gene matches: 9. The CDR3: CASSLLLAGANNEQFF. CDR3 sequence (DNA): TGCGCCAGCAGCCTACTTCTAGCGGGAGCAAACAATGAGCAGTTCTTC.

This clonotype is medium-sized in the sample. DNA of the CDR3: TGTGCCAGCAGCTTAGTAGGGCGGGGGGGCGGTACGCAGTATTTT. Protein sequence: CASSLVGRGGGTQYF. The chain recombines TRBV7-2 with TRBJ2-3, with 9 bases fitting TRBD2. This CDR3 has 15 amino acids. CDR1 is SGHTA and CDR2 is FQGNSA in the germline V gene. Trimming removed 1 base from V and 8 bases from J; junction bases left unmatched: 7.

The sample holds a few counts of this clonotype. This chain connects TRBV5-1 to TRBJ2-1; 7 bases fit TRBD2. This CDR3 has 16 residues. J was trimmed by 5 bases and V by 3 bases; bases with no gene match: 11. The germline gives CDR1 SGHRS, CDR2 YFSETQ. CDR3: CASSWNLASGNNEQFF. The CDR3 nucleotides are TGCGCCAGCAGCTGGAACCTGGCTAGCGGAAACAATGAGCAGTTCTTC.

This clonotype has a count of ten or more. The V gene is TRBV7-2, the J gene TRBJ2-7; the D gene is possibly TRBD1 (5 bases). V was cut by 7 bases and J by 2 bases, with 12 bases left in between. Germline V gives CDR1 SGHTA, CDR2 FQGNSA. The CDR3 consists of 13 residues. The CDR3 DNA follows: TGTGCCAGCACGGACAAGAGGCCCTACGAGCAGTACTTC. It specifies CASTDKRPYEQYF.

This clonotype has only a few counts. The chain has TRBV5-1 and TRBJ2-3; tentatively, D is TRBD2 (7 bases). The CDR3 is 17 residues long. The V gene lost 4 bases and the J gene lost 6 bases, with 24 bases spanning the gap. The germline CDR1 and CDR2 sequences are SGHRS and YFSETQ. Here the CDR3 DNA reads TGCGCCAGCAGCGTCGGTCTCGCGGGGGCCTACGGGGATACGCAGTATTTT. It yields the protein CASSVGLAGAYGDTQYF.

This clonotype was counted ten times or more. The J gene is TRBJ2-3, the V gene TRBV27; 8 bases fit TRBD2. V was clipped by 0 bases and J by 7 bases; unmatched bases: 9. The CDR3 is made up of 16 amino acids. Germline-derived CDR1 and CDR2 are MNHEY and SMNVEV (reference sequence). CDR3 loop: CASSLSITGLAYTQYF. The DNA for the CDR3 is TGTGCCAGCAGTTTATCGATAACAGGACTAGCATATACGCAGTATTTT.

This rearrangement joins TRBV5-1 to TRBJ2-1; TRBD1 agrees at 8 bases. Germline V gene sequence: CDR1 SGHRS, CDR2 YFSETQ. This CDR3 spans 11 amino acids. Losses at the gene ends were 2 bases for V and 15 bases for J; bases not matched to a gene: 4. CDR3: CASSFSGGRFF. CDR3 DNA sequence: TGCGCCAGCAGCTTTTCAGGGGGCAGGTTCTTC.

This clonotype was picked up many times. The chain couples TRBV5-6 to TRBJ1-1, with no clear D. The germline V gene has CDR1 SGHDT and CDR2 YYEEEE. V lost 3 bases, J lost 5 bases, and 8 bases lay in between. This CDR3 contains 12 residues. The CDR3 loop reads CASSSTRTEAFF. In DNA, the CDR3 is TGTGCCAGCAGCTCAACCAGGACTGAAGCTTTCTTT.

This clonotype was counted a few times. The chain uses TRBV2 and TRBJ2-1, with D unclear. CDR1 and CDR2 (germline): SNHLY, FYNNEI. V was shortened by 6 bases and J by 10 bases, with 7 bases between the two germline ends. The CDR3 consists of 10 residues. CDR3 amino acids: CASRESEQFF. The DNA of the CDR3 is TGTGCCAGCAGGGAGTCGGAGCAGTTCTTC.

A few counts support this clonotype. V gene TRBV29-1 combines with J gene TRBJ2-5; TRBD2 matches at 12 bases. With 6 bases clipped from V and 4 bases from J, the junction kept 6 bases outside the gene matches. The CDR3 has 14 amino acids. CDR1 is SQVTM and CDR2 is ANQGSEA in the germline V gene. CDR3 sequence (DNA): TGCAGCGTCCGACTAGCGGGGGAGGGAGAGACCCAGTACTTC. Its translation is CSVRLAGEGETQYF.